Following are 26 T cell receptor beta chains from one sample sequenced in a study of cytomegalovirus exposure and HLA in healthy donors. Use of 60 Vbeta and 13 Jbeta primers characterized the PCR. Assay used: immunoSEQ multiplex PCR; TCRdb lists only in-frame clones, some missing. The table has more than 75,000 clones, roughly 79% seen once; the top ten hold approximately 3.6%. Sequences were obtained from PBMCs. These receptors all come from a woman aged 40 to 50 in good health and CMV-seronegative.

The CDR3 nucleotides are TGCGCCAGCAGCTCTCGAGGACAGGGGGCTGGCACTGAAGCTTTCTTT. Amino acid sequence: CASSSRGQGAGTEAFF. The V call is TRBV5-1, the J call TRBJ1-1; 11 nucleotides align to TRBD1. Germline V gene lookup returns CDR1 SGHRS and CDR2 YFSETQ. This CDR3 comprises 16 residues. Trimming took 3 bases from V and 4 from J; bases not matched to a gene: 8.

This clone showed up just once. V gene TRBV5-1 combines with J gene TRBJ2-5; 7 bases line up with TRBD2. CDR3 size: 14 residues. J was trimmed by 5 bases and V by 3 bases; bases with no gene match: 7. CDR1 is SGHRS, CDR2 YFSETQ, per germline. The CDR3 region is CASSSEGRGETQYF. The CDR3, as DNA: TGCGCCAGCAGCTCCGAGGGGCGGGGGGAGACCCAGTACTTC.

This rearrangement joins TRBV6-6 to TRBJ1-1; no definite D call. Germline-derived CDR1 and CDR2 are MNHNY and SVGAGI (reference sequence). The CDR3 runs 16 residues. Trimming took 0 bases from V and 0 from J, leaving 11 bases between them. The CDR3 loop is CASSYSAGLMNTEAFF. The DNA of the CDR3 is TGTGCCAGCAGTTACTCGGCAGGACTCATGAACACTGAAGCTTTCTTT.

CDR3 nucleotides: TGTGCCATCAGTGGTGCGGGTGGTGAGACCCAGTACTTC. This codes for CAISGAGGETQYF. The rearrangement uses TRBV10-3 and TRBJ2-5; TRBD2 might be the D (5 bases). The CDR3 length is 13 residues. The germline V gene encodes CDR1 ENHRY and CDR2 SYGVKD. The V end was cut by 4 bases, the J end by 5 bases, with 11 bases between.

The V gene is TRBV29-1, the J gene TRBJ2-7; 10 bases align to TRBD2. V was pared by 3 bases and J by 3 bases, with 5 bases of the junction left unmatched. Germline V gives CDR1 SQVTM, CDR2 ANQGSEA. The CDR3 totals 14 residues. The CDR3 sequence is CSVEVAGGVYEQYF. In DNA, the CDR3 is TGCAGCGTTGAGGTAGCGGGGGGCGTCTACGAGCAGTACTTC.

In DNA, the CDR3 is TGTGCCAGCAGCTTATCCAACCAAGAGACCCAGTACTTC. As protein: CASSLSNQETQYF. The chain links TRBV7-2 to TRBJ2-5; D call uncertain. V was clipped by 2 bases and J by 0 bases, with 4 bases between them. The CDR3 covers 13 residues. The germline CDR1 and CDR2 sequences are SGHTA and FQGNSA.

The chain joins TRBV7-3 to TRBJ2-5; 7 bases fit TRBD2. With 5 bases clipped from V and 7 bases from J, the junction kept 10 bases outside the gene matches. The CDR3 extends over 14 amino acids. Germline CDR1 is SGHTA and CDR2 is FQGTGA. CDR3 in amino acids: CASSTWGGDATQYF. The CDR3 DNA reads TGTGCCAGCAGCACCTGGGGGGGGGATGCGACCCAGTACTTC.

The gene calls are TRBV6-6 and TRBJ1-3; D uncertain. Trimming took off 0 bases at V and 4 bases at J, with 4 bases between the two ends. The CDR3 consists of 13 residues. The germline V gene encodes CDR1 MNHNY and CDR2 SVGAGI (reference sequence). The CDR3 region has the DNA TGTGCCAGCAGTTACTCCCGGGGAAACACCATATATTTT. This codes for CASSYSRGNTIYF.

This chain joins TRBV7-3 and TRBJ2-2; a weak D match, TRBD1 (5 bases). The CDR3 is 13 residues long. Looked up from germline, CDR1 is SGHTA and CDR2 is FQGTGA. V was clipped by 5 bases and J by 5 bases, with 9 bases between them. The CDR3 sequence is CASSETATGELFF. CDR3 DNA: TGTGCCAGCAGCGAGACAGCTACCGGGGAGCTGTTTTTT.

J is TRBJ1-1 and V is TRBV9; maybe TRBD1 (5 bases). Trimming removed 0 bases from V and 0 bases from J, with 15 bases in between. The CDR3 runs 17 residues. From germline, CDR1 is SGDLS and CDR2 YYNGEE. The CDR3 loop is CASSVGGGIALNTEAFF. The CDR3 nucleotides read TGTGCCAGCAGCGTAGGGGGGGGGATTGCGTTGAACACTGAAGCTTTCTTT.

This chain connects TRBV28 to TRBJ1-4; a weak D match, TRBD1 (5 bases). Trimming took off 6 bases at V and 7 bases at J, with 18 bases between the two ends. The CDR3 has 15 residues. From germline, CDR1 is MDHEN and CDR2 SYDVKM. CDR3 sequence reads: CASREQGWMGEKLFF. CDR3 nucleotide sequence: TGTGCCAGCAGAGAGCAGGGCTGGATGGGTGAAAAACTGTTTTTT.

The gene calls are TRBV19 and TRBJ2-7; 7 positions agree with TRBD1. V gave up 5 bases and J gave up 2 bases; unmatched junction bases: 6. CDR3 length equals 14 residues. The germline CDR1 and CDR2 sequences are LNHDA and SQIVND (reference sequence). The CDR3 spells CASSFRDRTYEQYF. DNA of the CDR3: TGTGCCAGTAGTTTCCGGGACAGAACCTACGAGCAGTACTTC.

The J gene is TRBJ2-1, the V gene TRBV7-9, with D possibly TRBD1 on 5 matching bases. The CDR3 is made up of 15 amino acids. Trimming cost V 5 bases and J 8 bases, with 19 bases left between them. Germline V CDR1 and CDR2: SEHNR, FQNEAQ (reference sequence). CDR3 nucleotide sequence: TGTGCCAGCAGCCACGGACAAGGGATGATCGATGAGCAGTTCTTC. Amino acids: CASSHGQGMIDEQFF.

This chain connects TRBV18 to TRBJ2-7; D gene uncertain. There are 14 residues in the CDR3. The V end was cut by 3 bases, the J end by 1 base, with 10 bases between. Germline CDR1 reads KGHSH; CDR2 reads LQKENI. CDR3 nucleotide sequence: TGTGCCAGCTCACCGAACGAGCTTTCCTACGAGCAGTACTTC. Protein: CASSPNELSYEQYF.

This clone appeared a few times. The chain uses TRBV19 and TRBJ1-4, with 9 bases matching TRBD1. The CDR3 extends over 13 amino acids. CDR1 and CDR2 (germline): LNHDA, SQIVND (reference sequence). J was trimmed by 6 bases and V by 7 bases; bases with no gene match: 3. The CDR3 here is CASTDRGDEKLFF. CDR3 nucleotide sequence: TGTGCCAGTACCGACAGGGGGGATGAAAAACTGTTTTTT.

This clone appeared a single time. The V gene is TRBV5-1, the J gene TRBJ2-3, with TRBD1 identical over 7 bases. The V and J ends lost 6 bases and 2 bases, in that order; junction bases with no gene match: 6. The germline CDR1 and CDR2 sequences are SGHRS and YFSETQ. The CDR3 has 14 residues. This CDR3 reads CASTNGQDTDTQYF. The DNA of the CDR3 is TGCGCCAGCACCAATGGACAGGACACAGATACGCAGTATTTT. Together with reference TRBV5-1 and TRBJ2-3, the CDR3 gives the full variable domain: KAGVTQTPRYLIKTRGQQVTLSCSPISGHRSVSWYQQTPGQGLQFLFEYFSETQRNKGNFPGRFSGRQFSNSRSEMNVSTLELGDSALYLCASTNGQDTDTQYFGPGTRLTVL.

The chain uses TRBV5-6 and TRBJ2-5, with a possible D match to TRBD2 (6 bases). Germline V CDR1 and CDR2: SGHDT, YYEEEE. The ends were cut back, 4 bases at V and 4 bases at J, with 14 bases in the middle. The CDR3 runs 14 residues. For the CDR3, the DNA is TGTGCCAGCAGCCTTACTAGCAAGGGAGAGACCCAGTACTTC. This sequence encodes CASSLTSKGETQYF.

Only a few counts were recorded for this clone. The chain is built from TRBV6-6 and TRBJ1-5; no clear D gene. Germline V gives CDR1 MNHNY, CDR2 SVGAGI (reference sequence). With 5 bases removed from V and 4 bases from J, the gap between germline ends came to 9 bases. CDR3 length equals 13 residues. The CDR3 DNA sequence: TGTGCCAGCAGTGAGACTTATAATCAGCCCCAGCATTTT. Translation: CASSETYNQPQHF.

Concerning this clone itself: The sample carries other DNA sequences with the same CDR3. The rearrangement joins TRBV5-1 to TRBJ1-1; D remains unclear. Germline CDR1 SGHRS, CDR2 YFSETQ. The ends were cut back, 0 bases at V and 0 bases at J, with 6 bases in the middle. The CDR3 runs to 14 residues. CDR3 DNA: TGCGCCAGCAGCTTGGGCGGGATGAACACTGAAGCTTTCTTT. Amino acid sequence: CASSLGGMNTEAFF.

This chain links TRBV30 with TRBJ2-3; D perhaps matches TRBD2 (6 bases). CDR1 and CDR2 (germline): GTSNPN, SVGIG (reference sequence). The V gene lost 2 bases and the J gene lost 6 bases, with 18 bases spanning the gap. There are 15 residues in the CDR3. CDR3 loop: CAWSTPLRGSDTQYF. CDR3 sequence (DNA): TGTGCCTGGAGTACCCCACTCCGGGGGAGTGATACGCAGTATTTT.

The genes are TRBV9 and TRBJ1-4; 11 bases are shared with TRBD1. V trimming: 4 bases; J trimming: 4 bases; junction bases outside the gene matches: 6. In germline, CDR1 is SGDLS, CDR2 YYNGEE. CDR3 length: 16 residues. In DNA form, the CDR3 reads TGTGCCAGCAGCATTGGGACAGGGGGGAGTAATGAAAAACTGTTTTTT. Translated, it gives CASSIGTGGSNEKLFF.

J is TRBJ2-2 and V is TRBV2; 9 bases line up with TRBD1. CDR1 SNHLY and CDR2 FYNNEI come from the germline V gene. V lost 5 bases, J lost 3 bases, and 4 bases stayed unmatched. The CDR3 spans 15 residues. DNA for the CDR3: TGTGCCAGCAGTCGGACAGGGGACGACACCGGGGAGCTGTTTTTT. Translation gives CASSRTGDDTGELFF.

This chain connects TRBV15 to TRBJ2-4; the D is unclear. The V end was cut by 3 bases, the J end by 8 bases, with 11 bases between. Germline V CDR1 and CDR2: LNHNV, YYDKDF (reference sequence). There are 13 residues in the CDR3. CDR3 sequence (DNA): TGTGCCACCAGCAGGCTCCCGGGTTACATTCAGTACTTC. It codes for CATSRLPGYIQYF.

The rearrangement links TRBV14 to TRBJ2-7, with D possibly TRBD1 on 6 matching bases. The CDR3 consists of 12 residues. The germline V gene has CDR1 SGHDN and CDR2 FVKESK. Trimming cost V 6 bases and J 4 bases, with 10 bases left between them. Here the CDR3 reads CASSRTAYEQYF. CDR3 nucleotides: TGTGCCAGCAGTCGGACAGCATACGAGCAGTACTTC.

V usage is TRBV4-1 and J usage is TRBJ1-6, with 11 bases that match TRBD1. CDR3 length equals 15 residues. Germline V gene sequence: CDR1 MGHRA, CDR2 YSYEKL. V gave up 3 bases and J gave up 10 bases; unmatched junction bases: 5. The CDR3 region is CASSQAGTGGSPLHF. In nucleotides, the CDR3 is TGCGCCAGCAGCCAGGCCGGGACAGGGGGATCACCCCTCCACTTT.

The V call is TRBV14, the J call TRBJ2-5; D remains unclear. This CDR3 region has 13 residues. Germline CDR1 is SGHDN and CDR2 is FVKESK. Between the trimmed V and J ends, which lost 1 base and 2 bases, there was a span of 5 bases. This CDR3 is CASSQGAQETQYF. CDR3 in DNA: TGTGCCAGCAGCCAAGGGGCGCAAGAGACCCAGTACTTC.